The rows below give T cell receptor beta chains drawn from one sample of a study of Ad26.COV2.S vaccination and SARS-CoV-2 variants. Only in-frame clones appear in the TCRdb table, and some are missing; sequencing was by immunoSEQ multiplex PCR. The sample holds roughly 350,000 clones, 75% to 90% seen once. The source was peripheral blood, collected in a trial of Ad26.COV2.S vaccine versus placebo. These receptors came from a person between 18 and 59 years old who received the Ad26.COV2.S COVID-19 vaccine or a placebo. Both conserved end residues are part of each CDR3. A D gene is named only where the DNA matches it firmly. Clone size appears in some rows only: once, few, many, or a class for an expanded clone.

d_call,clone_size,v_call,j_call,cdr3_nt,cdr3_aa
TRBD1,NA,TRBV2,TRBJ1-2,TGTGCCAGCAGGCAGGGGGTTTTCTATGGCTACACCTTC,CASRQGVFYGYTF
TRBD2,NA,TRBV7-8,TRBJ2-3,TGTGCCAGCAGCCTTACCCGCACAGGGCCATTCTCTAGCGGGAGTTGGGCTAGCACAGATACGCAGTATTTT,CASSLTRTGPFSSGSWASTDTQYF
NA,NA,TRBV12-3/TRBV12-4,TRBJ1-5,TGTGCCAGCAGCGACAGTTCCAATCAGCCCCAGCATTTT,CASSDSSNQPQHF
TRBD1,NA,TRBV7-4,TRBJ2-7,TGTGCCAGCAGCTTACAGGGGACAGGGGCACGGGGCTCCTACGAGCAGTACTTC,CASSLQGTGARGSYEQYF
TRBD2,NA,TRBV28,TRBJ2-1,TGTGCCAGCAGTTACCGTCAGGGAGGGGCCCATGAGCAGTTCTTC,CASSYRQGGAHEQFF
NA,NA,TRBV7-9,TRBJ1-1,TGTGCCAGCAGCCTCGACCCGAACACTGAAGCTTTCTTT,CASSLDPNTEAFF
TRBD2,NA,TRBV5-1,TRBJ2-2,TGCGCCAGCAAACTATTAGGACTAGCGGGGGACGGCACCGGGGAGCTGTTTTTT,CASKLLGLAGDGTGELFF
NA,NA,TRBV6-2/TRBV6-3,TRBJ1-5,TGTGCCAGCAGTTACTGGCCAACAAAGAGCAATCAGCCCCAGCATTTT,CASSYWPTKSNQPQHF
NA,NA,TRBV6-5,TRBJ2-4,TGTGCCAGCAGCGGTCTCGGACCTGTTGGAAACATTCAGTACTTC,CASSGLGPVGNIQYF
NA,NA,TRBV2,TRBJ1-1,TGTGCCAGCCTCCGACAGTGGAACACTGAAGCTTTCTTT,CASLRQWNTEAFF
NA,few,TRBV4-1,TRBJ2-7,TGCGCCAGCAGCCAAGACAGGGGTTACGAGCAGTACTTC,CASSQDRGYEQYF
NA,NA,TRBV21-1,TRBJ2-7,TGTGCCAGCAGCCCAAGGGCTGATGGTGCAGGCGAGCAGTACTTC,CASSPRADGAGEQYF
NA,NA,TRBV10-3,TRBJ2-7,TGTGCCATCAGTGACCCAAGAGGGGACTACGAGCAGTACTTC,CAISDPRGDYEQYF
TRBD1,NA,TRBV18,TRBJ1-5,TGTGCCAGCTCACCGGGCAGGGGGGTTCCTAGCAATCAGCCCCAGCATTTT,CASSPGRGVPSNQPQHF
NA,NA,TRBV5-1,TRBJ2-2,TGCGCCAGCAGCTTGGATTTAACTAACACCGGGGAGCTGTTTTTT,CASSLDLTNTGELFF
TRBD2,many,TRBV15,TRBJ2-1,TGTGCCACCAGGGAAGGACTAGCGGGTATAAACAATGAGCAGTTCTTC,CATREGLAGINNEQFF
NA,NA,TRBV25-1,TRBJ1-1,TGTGCCAGCAGTCCTCAGGGGCGAGGCACTGAAGCTTTCTTT,CASSPQGRGTEAFF
NA,NA,TRBV28,TRBJ1-4,TGTGCCAGCAGTTTATGGAGGGGGGGCAGAAATGAAAAACTGTTTTTT,CASSLWRGGRNEKLFF
NA,NA,TRBV2,TRBJ2-7,TGTGCCACGAGTGGACTACGAGAGCAGTACTTC,CATSGLREQYF
NA,NA,TRBV4-1,TRBJ2-1,TGCGCCAGCAGCCCGTTAAGGGGAAGTAGTCAATCCTACAATGAGCAGTTCTTC,CASSPLRGSSQSYNEQFF
NA,NA,TRBV3-1/TRBV3-2,TRBJ2-4,TGTGCCAGCAGCCAATTTCGAAGGATCTCGGCCAAAAACATTCAGTACTTC,CASSQFRRISAKNIQYF
NA,NA,TRBV11-2,TRBJ2-7,TGTGCCAGCAGCTTAACCGACCGGCCGGATTACGGGCAGTACTTC,CASSLTDRPDYGQYF
TRBD2,once,TRBV7-2,TRBJ2-5,TGTGCCAGCAGCATGTTTGGCGGGGGTGAGACCCAGTACTTC,CASSMFGGGETQYF
TRBD2,NA,TRBV3-1/TRBV3-2,TRBJ2-7,TGTGCCAGCAGCCATCGACTAGCGGGGGGGCCAAACGAGCAGTACTTC,CASSHRLAGGPNEQYF
TRBD1,few,TRBV24-1,TRBJ1-5,TGTGCCACCGTTCCCTCAGGGGGGAGCAATCAGCCCCAGCATTTT,CATVPSGGSNQPQHF
NA,NA,TRBV9,TRBJ1-5,TGTGCCAGCAGCGTAGGGGGGTATAGCAATCAGCCCCAGCATTTT,CASSVGGYSNQPQHF